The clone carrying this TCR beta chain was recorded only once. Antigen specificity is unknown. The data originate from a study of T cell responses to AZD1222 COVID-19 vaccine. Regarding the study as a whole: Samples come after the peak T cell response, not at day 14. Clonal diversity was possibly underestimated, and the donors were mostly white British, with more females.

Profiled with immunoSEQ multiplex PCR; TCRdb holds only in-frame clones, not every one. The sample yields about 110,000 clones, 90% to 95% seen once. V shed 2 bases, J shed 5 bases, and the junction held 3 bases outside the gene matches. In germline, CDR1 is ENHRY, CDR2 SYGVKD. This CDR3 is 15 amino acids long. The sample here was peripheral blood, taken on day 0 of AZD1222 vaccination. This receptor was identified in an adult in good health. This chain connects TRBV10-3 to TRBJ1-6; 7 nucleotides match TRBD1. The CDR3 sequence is CAISEGGQDNSPLHF. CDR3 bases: TGTGCCATCAGTGAGGGAGGACAGGATAATTCACCCCTCCACTTT.